Below, 13 T cell receptor beta chains from the same sample are listed, as sequenced in a study of blood T cell repertoires in COVID-19. The protocol was immunoSEQ multiplex PCR, while the TCRdb copy is restricted to in-frame clones and leaves out a portion. The sample lists about 36,000 clones, over 75% occurring once. Sequencing was performed on peripheral blood. These TCRs come from a human donor in a cohort sampled during active or convalescent COVID-19. The donor label of this sample is uncertain.

The chain couples TRBV2 to TRBJ2-3; D may be TRBD1 (6 bases). V lost 10 bases, J lost 4 bases, and 21 bases lay in between. The CDR3 runs 15 residues. Germline assignment: CDR1 SNHLY and CDR2 FYNNEI. CDR3 protein: CATSRNRESPDTQYF. As DNA, the CDR3 is TGTGCCACCTCCCGGAACAGGGAGTCCCCAGATACGCAGTATTTT.

This chain connects TRBV7-9 to TRBJ2-7; 7 bases agree with TRBD2. The CDR3 contains 14 residues. Trimming took 3 bases from V and 3 from J; bases not matched to a gene: 5. The V gene's germline CDR1 is SEHNR and CDR2 FQNEAQ (reference sequence). This CDR3 is CASSFGSGYYEQYF. The CDR3 coding sequence is TGTGCCAGCAGCTTCGGTAGCGGGTACTACGAGCAGTACTTC.

This clone has only one observation. It is unclear where the CDR3 begins or ends on the DNA, so no DNA is shown, and the CDR3 is as TCRdb lists it. The rearrangement uses TRBV12-1 and TRBJ2-5; the table's TRBD2 call for D was not verified on the DNA. TRBV12-1 is shown as a pseudogene. The CDR3 length is 19 residues, termini included. The CDR3 sequence is CASSFASGTRHTYQETQYF.

The rearrangement uses TRBV12-3 or TRBV12-4 and TRBJ1-5; no clear D. Trimming cost V 4 bases and J 4 bases, with 8 bases left between them. This CDR3 has 13 residues. The CDR3 DNA reads TGTGCCAGCAGTTATCTGAGGAATCAGCCCCAGCATTTT. Encoded protein: CASSYLRNQPQHF.

The chain employs TRBV30 and TRBJ2-2, with D perhaps TRBD1 (6 bases). The CDR3 extends over 14 amino acids. V was trimmed by 2 bases and J by 2 bases, leaving 9 bases between them. Germline loops: CDR1 GTSNPN, CDR2 SVGIG (reference sequence). The CDR3 DNA is TGTGCCTGGAGTACAGGGTCTAACACCGGGGAGCTGTTTTTT. Encoded protein: CAWSTGSNTGELFF.

This chain uses TRBV7-9 with TRBJ2-7, with TRBD1 identical over 8 bases. Germline V gene lookup returns CDR1 SEHNR and CDR2 FQNEAQ (reference sequence). Unmatched junction bases numbered 5, after V lost 4 bases and J lost 3 bases. The CDR3 is 14 residues long. This chain's CDR3 is CASSYRDRLYEQYF. The CDR3 DNA sequence: TGTGCCAGCAGCTACCGGGACAGGCTCTACGAGCAGTACTTC.

This chain uses TRBV4-3 with TRBJ1-6; tentatively, D is TRBD1 (5 bases). The CDR3 has 15 residues. Deletions cut 4 bases from V and 9 bases from J, with 16 bases between. Germline loops: CDR1 LGHNA, CDR2 YSLEER. The CDR3 loop is CASSLNRMSSSPLHF. The CDR3 nucleotides read TGCGCCAGCAGCCTTAACAGGATGAGCAGTTCACCCCTCCACTTT.

This chain uses TRBV28 with TRBJ2-2, with D unresolved. The germline V gene encodes CDR1 MDHEN and CDR2 SYDVKM. The CDR3 contains 14 residues. Trimming removed 7 bases at V and 6 bases at J, with 15 bases between. CDR3 in amino acids: CASNNRQRAGELFF. CDR3 bases: TGTGCCAGCAACAATCGGCAACGGGCCGGGGAGCTGTTTTTT. The full variable domain, in which reference TRBV28 and TRBJ2-2 provide the parts outside the CDR3, is DVKVTQSSRYLVKRTGEKVFLECVQDMDHENMFWYRQDPGLGLRLIYFSYDVKMKEKGDIPEGYSVSREKKERFSLILESASTNQTSMYLCASNNRQRAGELFFGEGSRLTVL.

CDR3 DNA: TGTGCCGCAAGTACAGGGGGCGCACCTGAAGCTTTCTTT. Amino acids: CAASTGGAPEAFF. V usage is TRBV19 and J usage is TRBJ1-1; TRBD1 aligns across 9 bases. J gave up 6 bases and V 11 bases, and 10 bases lay outside the gene matches. CDR1 and CDR2 (germline): LNHDA, SQIVND (reference sequence). CDR3 length: 13 residues. Full variable domain (rest looked up from reference TRBV19 and TRBJ1-1): DGGITQSPKYLFRKEGQNVTLSCEQNLNHDAMYWYRQDPGQGLRLIYYSQIVNDFQKGDIAEGYSVSREKKESFPLTVTSAQKNPTAFYLCAASTGGAPEAFFGQGTRLTVV.

The chain combines TRBV11-2 with TRBJ2-5, with D possibly TRBD2 on 7 matching bases. V was cut by 0 bases and J by 6 bases, with 14 bases left in between. Germline V lookup: CDR1 SGHAT, CDR2 FQNNGV. This CDR3 contains 15 residues. This CDR3 is CASSLDGGGGQTQYF. For the CDR3, the DNA is TGTGCCAGCAGCTTAGATGGGGGGGGCGGGCAGACCCAGTACTTC.

The chain links TRBV4-3 to TRBJ1-1, with 7 bases that match TRBD1. CDR3 length: 16 residues. Losses at the gene ends were 1 base for V and 1 base for J; bases not matched to a gene: 6. CDR1 is LGHNA and CDR2 is YSLEER in the germline V gene. The CDR3 DNA sequence: TGCGCCAGCAGCCAAGTGGGGACAGTGAGGAACACTGAAGCTTTCTTT. Translation: CASSQVGTVRNTEAFF.

In DNA form, the CDR3 reads TGTGCCAGCAGCTTGCGTAGTAGCGGGAACGGGGAGCTGTTTTTT. It translates to CASSLRSSGNGELFF. The genes are TRBV11-2 and TRBJ2-2, with 8 bases lining up with TRBD2. The V gene's germline CDR1 is SGHAT and CDR2 FQNNGV. V was clipped by 3 bases and J by 7 bases; unmatched bases: 7. The CDR3 runs to 15 residues. Variable domain in full (rest from reference TRBV11-2 and TRBJ2-2): EAGVAQSPRYKIIEKRQSVAFWCNPISGHATLYWYQQILGQGPKLLIQFQNNGVVDDSQLPKDRFSAERLKGVDSTLKIQPAKLEDSAVYLCASSLRSSGNGELFFGEGSRLTVL.

This clone was counted only a few times. This chain connects TRBV19 to TRBJ2-1; 9 nucleotides line up with TRBD2. Germline trimming cut 3 bases from V and 12 bases from J; bases unmatched to any gene: 12. The CDR3 is 15 residues long. Per the germline V gene, CDR1 is LNHDA and CDR2 is SQIVND (reference sequence). This chain's CDR3 is CASSIESSGTRGQFF. The DNA for the CDR3 is TGTGCCAGTAGTATTGAGTCTAGCGGGACGCGTGGGCAGTTCTTC. The full variable domain, with the rest looked up from reference TRBV19 and TRBJ2-1, is DGGITQSPKYLFRKEGQNVTLSCEQNLNHDAMYWYRQDPGQGLRLIYYSQIVNDFQKGDIAEGYSVSREKKESFPLTVTSAQKNPTAFYLCASSIESSGTRGQFFGPGTRLTVL.